This T cell receptor beta chain originates from a study of monozygotic twins with inflammatory bowel disease. TCRdb re-called the 5' RACE reads, yielding one record per CDR3 amino acid sequence without DNA. The sample includes about 450,000 distinct CDR3 sequences. Study outcomes and limitations: Extra variability in the repertoires of patients may have come from differing immunosuppressive treatments.

The CDR3 loop spans 15 amino acids. In germline, CDR1 is MGHRA, CDR2 YSYEKL. A word on this clonotype: Its target is unknown.

Sequencing was carried out using blood. This TCR derives from a human donor with ulcerative colitis or Crohn's disease, or a healthy co-twin of an affected twin (not recorded which). V and J are TRBV4-1 and TRBJ1-1; checking the TCRdb D call of TRBD1 is not possible without DNA. CDR3 in amino acids: CASSRLTGLNTEAFF.